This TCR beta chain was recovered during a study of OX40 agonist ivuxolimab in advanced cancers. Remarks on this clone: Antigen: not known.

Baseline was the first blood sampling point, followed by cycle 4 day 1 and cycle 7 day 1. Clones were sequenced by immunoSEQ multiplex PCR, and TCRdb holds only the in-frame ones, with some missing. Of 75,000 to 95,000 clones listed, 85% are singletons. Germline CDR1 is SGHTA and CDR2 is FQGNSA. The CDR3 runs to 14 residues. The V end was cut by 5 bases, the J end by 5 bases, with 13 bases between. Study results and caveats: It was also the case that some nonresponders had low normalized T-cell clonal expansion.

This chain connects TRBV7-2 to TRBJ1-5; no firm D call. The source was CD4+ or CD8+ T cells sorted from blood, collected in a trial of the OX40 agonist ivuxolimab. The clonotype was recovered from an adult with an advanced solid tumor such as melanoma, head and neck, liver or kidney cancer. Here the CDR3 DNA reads TGTGCCAGCAGCCACCAGATTGGCGATCAGCCCCAGCATTTT. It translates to CASSHQIGDQPQHF.